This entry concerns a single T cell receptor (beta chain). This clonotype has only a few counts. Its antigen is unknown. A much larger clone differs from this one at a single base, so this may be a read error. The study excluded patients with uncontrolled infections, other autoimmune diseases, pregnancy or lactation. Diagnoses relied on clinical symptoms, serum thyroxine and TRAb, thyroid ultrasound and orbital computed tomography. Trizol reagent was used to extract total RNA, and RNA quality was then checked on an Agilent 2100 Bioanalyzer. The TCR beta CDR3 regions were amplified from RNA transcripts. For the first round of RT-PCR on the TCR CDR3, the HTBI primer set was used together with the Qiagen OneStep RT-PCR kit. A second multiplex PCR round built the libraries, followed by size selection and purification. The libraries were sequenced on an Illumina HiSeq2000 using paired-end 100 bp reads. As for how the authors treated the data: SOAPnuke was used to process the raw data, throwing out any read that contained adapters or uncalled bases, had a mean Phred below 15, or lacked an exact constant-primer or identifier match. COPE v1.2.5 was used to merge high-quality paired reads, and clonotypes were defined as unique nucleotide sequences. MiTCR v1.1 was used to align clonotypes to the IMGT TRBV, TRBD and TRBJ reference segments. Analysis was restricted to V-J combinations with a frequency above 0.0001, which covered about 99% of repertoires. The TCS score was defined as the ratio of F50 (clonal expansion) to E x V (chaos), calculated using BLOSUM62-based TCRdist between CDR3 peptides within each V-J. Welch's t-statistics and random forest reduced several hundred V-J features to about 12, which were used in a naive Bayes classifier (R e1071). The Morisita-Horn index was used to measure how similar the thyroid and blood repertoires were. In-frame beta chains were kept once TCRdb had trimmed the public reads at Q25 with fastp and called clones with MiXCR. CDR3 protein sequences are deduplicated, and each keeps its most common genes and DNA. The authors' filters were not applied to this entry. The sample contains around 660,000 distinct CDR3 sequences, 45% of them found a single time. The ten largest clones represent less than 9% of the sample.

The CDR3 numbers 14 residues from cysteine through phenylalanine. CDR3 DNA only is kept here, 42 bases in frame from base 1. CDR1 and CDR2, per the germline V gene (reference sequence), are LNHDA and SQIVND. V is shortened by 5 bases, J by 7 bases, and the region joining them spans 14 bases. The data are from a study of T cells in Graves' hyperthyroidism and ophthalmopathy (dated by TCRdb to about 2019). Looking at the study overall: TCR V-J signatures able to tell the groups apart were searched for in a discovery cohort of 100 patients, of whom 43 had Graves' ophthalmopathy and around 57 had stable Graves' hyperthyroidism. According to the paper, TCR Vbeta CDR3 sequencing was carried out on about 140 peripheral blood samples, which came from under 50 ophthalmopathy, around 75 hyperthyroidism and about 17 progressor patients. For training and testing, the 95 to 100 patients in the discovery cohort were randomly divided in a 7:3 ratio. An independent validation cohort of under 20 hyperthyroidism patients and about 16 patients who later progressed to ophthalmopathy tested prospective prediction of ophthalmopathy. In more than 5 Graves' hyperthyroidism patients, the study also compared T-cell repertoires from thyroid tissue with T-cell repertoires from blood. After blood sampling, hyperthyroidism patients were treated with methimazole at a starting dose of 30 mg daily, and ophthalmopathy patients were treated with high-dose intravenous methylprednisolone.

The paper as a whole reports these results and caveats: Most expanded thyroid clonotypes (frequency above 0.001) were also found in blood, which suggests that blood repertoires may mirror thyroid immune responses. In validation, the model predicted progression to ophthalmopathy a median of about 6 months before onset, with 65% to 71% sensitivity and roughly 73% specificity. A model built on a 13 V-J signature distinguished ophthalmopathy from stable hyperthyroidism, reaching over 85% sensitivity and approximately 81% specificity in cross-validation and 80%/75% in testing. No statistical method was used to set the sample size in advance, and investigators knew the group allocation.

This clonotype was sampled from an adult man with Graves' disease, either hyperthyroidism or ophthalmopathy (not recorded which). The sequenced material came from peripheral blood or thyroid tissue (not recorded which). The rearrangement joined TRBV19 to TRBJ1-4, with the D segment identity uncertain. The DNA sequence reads TGTGCCAGTAGTCCACGACAAATGGGTGAAAAACTGTTTTTT. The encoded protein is CASSPRQMGEKLFF.